The present TCR beta chain was sequenced within a study of beta chain features in type 1 diabetes. General study results and limits: Among all four CD4+ subsets, Type 1 diabetes patients had TCRB CDR3s that were moderately but significantly shorter. Whether HLA type influences TCRB rearrangement remained unresolved here.

About this clone: Its antigen is still unknown.

Germline-derived CDR1 and CDR2 are MNHEY and SVGAGI. The V and J ends lost 6 bases and 12 bases respectively, with 12 bases between them. This CDR3 region has 11 residues. Sequencing targeted expressed TCRB transcripts, as all isolated RNA had been reverse transcribed. The table came from immunoSEQ multiplex PCR; TCRdb's copy has only in-frame clones and leaves some out. In the table there are about 290,000 clones, around 7.8% of which are singletons. The chain recombines TRBV6-5 with TRBJ1-5, with TRBD1 as a possible D gene (6 bases). The TCR originated in a woman aged 18-29 years in good health. The sample taken for sequencing was central memory CD4+ T cells from blood. CDR3 nucleotides: TGTGCCAGCAGCCCAACAGGGTACCAGCATTTT. It yields the protein CASSPTGYQHF.